Listed below are T cell receptor beta chains from one sample, sequenced in a study of T-cell reconstitution after alpha-beta-depleted transplantation in children. TCRdb processed the PCR reads anew with MiXCR; each CDR3 protein has one entry. There are fewer than 750,000 distinct CDR3 sequences in the sample; around 23% occur only once, and roughly 13% lies in the top ten. The sample in question was PBMCs, mostly from graft donor cells, obtained 360 days after TCRalphabeta/CD19-depleted stem cell transplant. These receptors were collected from a boy in the first two years of life who had a stem cell transplant for acute myeloid leukemia, so the T cells may come from the graft donor. The CDR3 runs from the conserved cysteine through the conserved F or W. D genes are given only for firm matches. Where a row states a size, it is once, few, many or the class of an expanded clone; other rows omit it.

>NA|TRBJ2-1|NA|TRBV11-2
TGTGCCAGCAGCTCAGAGGTTCGGGGGTGGGGTGAGCAGTTCTTC
CASSSEVRGWGEQFF
>NA|TRBJ1-1|few|TRBV3-1
TGTGCCAGCAGCCAAGATAGGACCGGGACTGAAGCTTTCTTT
CASSQDRTGTEAFF
>TRBD1|TRBJ1-2|many|TRBV15
TGTGCCACCAGCAGAGAGACAGGGGTTGGCTATGGCTACACCTTC
CATSRETGVGYGYTF
>NA|TRBJ1-2|many|TRBV29-1
TGCAGCGTGGACCGTCCCCAAAGACGGGCTAACTATGGCTACACCTTC
CSVDRPQRRANYGYTF
>NA|TRBJ1-2|NA|TRBV5-1
TGCGCCAGCAGGGGGACGGATGGCTACACCTTC
CASRGTDGYTF
>NA|TRBJ2-7|NA|TRBV4-3
TGCGCCAGCAGCCATTATTACAGGGTGGAATACGAGCAGTACTTC
CASSHYYRVEYEQYF
>NA|TRBJ1-2|few|TRBV29-1
TGCAGCTCAACGGACAAAGCTAACTATGGCTACACCTTC
CSSTDKANYGYTF
>TRBD1|TRBJ1-1|NA|TRBV29-1
TGCAGCGTACGACAGGGTCCAATATTTGAAGCTTTCTTT
CSVRQGPIFEAFF
>NA|TRBJ1-1|few|TRBV29-1
TGCAGCGTTGAAGAGTCGGGGTTAGGCACTGAAGCTTTCTTT
CSVEESGLGTEAFF
>NA|TRBJ2-3|NA|TRBV5-6
TGTGCCAGCAGCTCAACATGGCTCCCCACAGATACGCAGTATTTT
CASSSTWLPTDTQYF
>NA|TRBJ2-7|NA|TRBV15
TGTGCCACCAGCAGAGATCGACTGGGCTACGAGCAGTACTTC
CATSRDRLGYEQYF
>NA|TRBJ1-1|few|TRBV5-4
TGTGCCAGCAGCTTGTCCCAGGCAACTGAAGCTTTCTTT
CASSLSQATEAFF
>TRBD1|TRBJ1-1|many|TRBV12-5
TGTGCTAGTGGTCCCCGGGACAGCGAAGCTTTCTTT
CASGPRDSEAFF
>NA|TRBJ2-7|many|TRBV12-3/TRBV12-4
TGTGCCAGCAGTTTTTCACCGGGCGGGGAGCAGTACTTC
CASSFSPGGEQYF
>NA|TRBJ2-4|few|TRBV5-6
TGTGCCAGCAGCTTACAGGGTGTAGCCAAAAACATTCAGTACTTC
CASSLQGVAKNIQYF
>TRBD2|TRBJ2-5|few|TRBV20-1
TGCAGTGCTAGAGCGCGGGGGTTCGAGACCCAGTACTTC
CSARARGFETQYF
>NA|TRBJ2-4|NA|TRBV5-4
TGTGCCAGCAGCTTGGCAAACCGGGGCCCTGAATCGTTAAACATTCAGTACTTC
CASSLANRGPESLNIQYF
>TRBD1|TRBJ1-1|many|TRBV4-1
TGCGCCAGCAGCCAGACAGGGACCCCTTTCTTT
CASSQTGTPFF
>TRBD1|TRBJ1-4|NA|TRBV5-5
TGTGCCAGCAACTCAAGGACAGGGATGGCAACTAATGAAAAACTGTTTTTT
CASNSRTGMATNEKLFF
>NA|TRBJ2-1|few|TRBV19
TGTGCCAGTAGTATCCCCTGGAGTAACGAGCAGTTCTTC
CASSIPWSNEQFF
>NA|TRBJ2-3|NA|TRBV20-1
TGCAGTGCTAGAGCCGTGACCTTAGAGGTAACAGATACGCAGTATTTT
CSARAVTLEVTDTQYF